The sequence of this T cell receptor beta chain was determined in a study of PD-L1 blockade in urothelial cancer. Across the whole study: Each blood sample yielded a median of around 150,000 T cells.

Comments on this clone: The antigen remains unidentified.

Findings and limits, study-wide: Where pretreatment blood TCR clonality fell below the median, better survival was predicted.

The J segment lost 2 bases and the V segment lost 2 bases, leaving 3 bases of the junction unmatched. CDR1 and CDR2 (germline): MNHEY, SMNVEV (reference sequence). This CDR3 is built from 15 residues. Some clones are missing from TCRdb's copy, which holds only in-frame ones; the method was immunoSEQ multiplex PCR. Among about 88,000 clones, 90% to 95% were seen once, and the ten largest hold over 9%. This material consisted of PBMCs, taken around atezolizumab (anti-PD-L1) treatment. The sequence came from a man in his sixties with urothelial cancer. This sequence joins TRBV27 and TRBJ2-7; 10 bases are a match to TRBD2. CDR3 nucleotide sequence: TGTGCCAGCAGTTTACTAGCGGGAGAACCCTACGAGCAGTACTTC. It encodes CASSLLAGEPYEQYF.